The 10 T cell receptor beta chains presented below share a single source sample, sequenced in a study of tumor-infiltrating lymphocytes in primary liver carcinoma. Unsorted whole blood served as the source of blood RNA, and germline DNA was extracted as well. The template, about 510 ng total RNA, yielded TCR beta cDNA made with a constant-region primer. TCR beta libraries came from three nested multiplex PCR rounds using slightly modified ARM-PCR. Forward primers for TRBV1-TRBV30 and a C-beta reverse primer served the first two PCR rounds, at 10 cycles each. Via MiXCR, TCRdb re-called the multiplex PCR reads, giving one row per CDR3 protein. The data contain 300,000 to 400,000 distinct CDR3 sequences, roughly 60% of them singletons. The specimen sequenced was peripheral blood. The receptors derive from a middle-aged man with primary liver carcinoma and hepatitis B virus infection.

As to this clonotype: It is likely a read error, because the conserved phenylalanine at the end of the CDR3 is missing. This sequence joins TRBV5-1 and TRBJ2-7; a weak D match, TRBD2 (5 bases). With 0 bases removed from V and 5 bases from J, the gap between germline ends came to 15 bases. CDR1 SGHRS and CDR2 YFSETQ come from the germline V gene. The CDR3 totals 15 residues. The CDR3 loop reads CASSLEGALWHEQYL. The DNA of the CDR3 is TGCGCCAGCAGCTTGGAGGGAGCCCTCTGGCACGAGCAGTACCTC.

The gene calls are TRBV29-1 and TRBJ2-2; no firm D call. Germline CDR1 SQVTM, CDR2 ANQGSEA. The CDR3 is 13 amino acids. Trimming took off 7 bases at V and 8 bases at J, with 17 bases between the two ends. CDR3 loop: CSGRLGITGELFF. Here the CDR3 DNA reads TGCAGCGGCCGACTGGGGATCACGGGGGAGCTGTTTTTT.

Details on this clonotype: A much larger clone sits a single nucleotide away, making a read error possible. The V call is TRBV4-2, the J call TRBJ1-2, with TRBD1 identical over 7 bases. CDR3 size: 15 residues. Germline lookup yields CDR1 LGHNA and CDR2 YNFKEQ. The CDR3 loop is CASSELQGPNYDYTF. In DNA form, the CDR3 reads TGTGCCAGCAGCGAACTACAGGGGCCCAACTATGACTACACCTTC.

The chain carries TRBV30 and TRBJ2-2, with TRBD2 matching over 7 bases. Germline assignment: CDR1 GTSNPN and CDR2 SVGIG (reference sequence). This CDR3 region has 13 residues. After removal of 8 bases from V and 6 bases from J, the junction contained 9 bases not matched to a gene. CDR3: CAGKWGGAGELFF. The DNA of the CDR3 is TGTGCCGGGAAATGGGGGGGTGCCGGGGAGCTGTTTTTT.

This chain connects TRBV4-2 to TRBJ2-1; TRBD2 agrees at 9 bases. The CDR3 covers 14 residues. Germline CDR1 is LGHNA and CDR2 is YNFKEQ. Trimming at V came to 0 bases and at J to 12 bases, leaving 6 bases not matched to a gene. DNA for the CDR3: TGTGCCAGCAGCCAAGACAGGCTAGCGGGACGGCAGTTCTTC. It codes for CASSQDRLAGRQFF.

The chain carries TRBV29-1 and TRBJ2-3, with D possibly being TRBD1 (5 bases). Between the trimmed V and J ends, which lost 2 bases and 1 base, there was a span of 10 bases. The CDR3 runs to 14 residues. CDR1 and CDR2 (germline): SQVTM, ANQGSEA. In nucleotides, the CDR3 is TGCAGCGTTGAATGGACACGGGGCACAGATACGCAGTATTTT. Its protein product is CSVEWTRGTDTQYF.

This clonotype was seen more than once but under ten times. The chain employs TRBV5-1 and TRBJ2-2, with D uncertain. The CDR3 loop spans 16 amino acids. The germline V and J ends were trimmed by 0 bases and 0 bases, with 9 bases remaining between them. Germline-derived CDR1 and CDR2 are SGHRS and YFSETQ. The DNA of the CDR3 is TGCGCCAGCAGCTTGGTAAGGACCGCGAACACCGGGGAGCTGTTTTTT. Its protein product is CASSLVRTANTGELFF.

The J gene is TRBJ1-4, the V gene TRBV30, with D possibly being TRBD1 (6 bases). Looked up from germline, CDR1 is GTSNPN and CDR2 is SVGIG (reference sequence). Deletions cut 6 bases from V and 7 bases from J, with 18 bases between. The CDR3 has 14 residues. The CDR3 sequence: CACQTGGRFEKLFF. The CDR3 nucleotides read TGTGCCTGCCAGACCGGGGGGCGATTTGAAAAACTGTTTTTT.

Details on this clonotype: The junction departs from germline at one end; a sequencing error may be responsible. The chain uses TRBV4-2 and TRBJ2-3; either TRBD1 or TRBD2 may supply D (6 bases each). The CDR3 spans 17 residues. Germline assignment: CDR1 LGHNA and CDR2 YNFKEQ. For the CDR3, the DNA is TGTGCCAGCAGCCAAGAGGGTGGGGGGCTCGGTCCAGACACGCAGTATTTT. Residues: CASSQEGGGLGPDTQYF.

As regards this clonotype: A much larger clone differs from this one at a single base, so this may be a read error. This chain joins TRBV6-5 and TRBJ2-5, with 12 positions matching TRBD2. V trimming: 10 bases; J trimming: 2 bases; junction bases outside the gene matches: 5. Germline V lookup: CDR1 MNHEY, CDR2 SVGAGI. This CDR3 is built from 14 residues. CDR3 in amino acids: CANRLAGAQETQYF. The DNA for the CDR3 is TGTGCCAACAGACTAGCGGGAGCTCAAGAGACCCAGTACTTC.